A selection of T cell receptor beta chains follows, all from one sample in a study of T cell changes during pregnancy in multiple sclerosis. Assay used: immunoSEQ multiplex PCR; TCRdb lists only in-frame clones, some missing. The table shows over 90,000 clones, with 92% occurring only once. The source was peripheral blood, collected after pregnancy. These TCRs come from a female donor with multiple sclerosis, enrolled in a pregnancy study. CDR3s include the opening cysteine and the closing phenylalanine or tryptophan. A D gene is named only where the DNA matches it firmly. Clone size is given for some rows only: seen once, a few or many times, or a class if the clone is expanded.

TGTGCCAGCAGCGGACAGGGTAATACCGGGGAGCTGTTTTTT,CASSGQGNTGELFF,few,TRBV9,TRBJ2-2,14,TRBD1
TGCGCCAGCAGCCCAGTGTGGACAGGGGGCTTCACAGATACGCAGTATTTT,CASSPVWTGGFTDTQYF,once,TRBV5-1,TRBJ2-3,17,TRBD1
TGCGCCAGCAGCCCCGTAATCGGGGGGAGGGCTGAAGCTTTCTTT,CASSPVIGGRAEAFF,.,TRBV5-1,TRBJ1-1,15,.
TGCGCCAGCACTCCTGCAGGGTCTGGCTACACCTTC,CASTPAGSGYTF,.,TRBV10-2,TRBJ1-2,12,.
TGTGCCAGCAGCATAAAGAAGGAGGCCGGCTACACCTTC,CASSIKKEAGYTF,.,TRBV6-5,TRBJ1-2,13,.
TGTGCCTCGACAAGCTCAGGGGGCGTTGGCTACACCTTC,CASTSSGGVGYTF,.,TRBV30,TRBJ1-2,13,TRBD1
TGTGCCAGCCCCGTCGGCGTGAGGGCCACAGATACGCAGTATTTT,CASPVGVRATDTQYF,few,TRBV9,TRBJ2-3,15,.
TGTGCCAGTAGCTCCACAGGGGGCAACTATGGCTACACCTTC,CASSSTGGNYGYTF,.,TRBV19,TRBJ1-2,14,TRBD1
TGCAGCGTTGACGAGAGATTCAACTATGGCTACACCTTC,CSVDERFNYGYTF,.,TRBV29-1,TRBJ1-2,13,.
TGTGCCAGCAGTTACGGAGACTATGGCTACACCTTC,CASSYGDYGYTF,.,TRBV6-6,TRBJ1-2,12,.
TGTGCCAGCAGCTTGGGGGCGGGGGGTAAACAAGAGACCCAGTACTTC,CASSLGAGGKQETQYF,.,TRBV5-5,TRBJ2-5,16,TRBD2
TGTGCCAGCAGCCCAGAGGATACCACCGGGGAGCTGTTTTTT,CASSPEDTTGELFF,once,TRBV6-4,TRBJ2-2,14,.
TGTGCCAGCAGCCAAGCCCCTAGGTTCCTCTTCCAAGATACGCAGTATTTT,CASSQAPRFLFQDTQYF,few,TRBV14,TRBJ2-3,17,.
TGTGCCTGGAAAGGGCAGGGGGAGAACACTGAAGCTTTCTTT,CAWKGQGENTEAFF,.,TRBV30,TRBJ1-1,14,TRBD1
TGTGCCAGCAGCACAGGGACAAGGGACGCTGAAGCTTTCTTT,CASSTGTRDAEAFF,.,TRBV19,TRBJ1-1,14,.
TGCGCCAGCAGCCAAGGAACAGGGTTGGCCTACGAGCAGTACTTC,CASSQGTGLAYEQYF,.,TRBV4-1,TRBJ2-7,15,.
TGCGCCAGCAGCCAAGAAGAGGGGAGGAATGAAAAACTGTTTTTT,CASSQEEGRNEKLFF,.,TRBV4-1,TRBJ1-4,15,.
TGTGCCAGCAGCGTAGATGGCAATTTGGGCATCCAGTACTTC,CASSVDGNLGIQYF,.,TRBV9,TRBJ2-4,14,.
TGTGCCAGCAGCCGCCTACTAACAGGGGGGAACACTGAAGCTTTCTTT,CASSRLLTGGNTEAFF,.,TRBV7-2,TRBJ1-1,16,TRBD1
TGTGCCAGCAGCTTAGGCGGGTTAACAGATACGCAGTATTTT,CASSLGGLTDTQYF,.,TRBV7-2,TRBJ2-3,14,.
TGCGCCAGCAGCCAAGAGTTGGGAAGGGGCGGGGGATGGTACGAGCAGTACTTC,CASSQELGRGGGWYEQYF,.,TRBV4-3,TRBJ2-7,18,TRBD2
TGTGCCAGCAGCCACCGGGGTTTTTTAAAGACCCAGTACTTC,CASSHRGFLKTQYF,.,TRBV11-2,TRBJ2-5,14,.
TGTGCCAGCAGCCAAGAATGGCTAGCGGGACAACTGTTCTTC,CASSQEWLAGQLFF,.,TRBV14,TRBJ2-1,14,TRBD2
TGTGCCAGCAGCCGGGACAGGGACTATGGCTACACCTTC,CASSRDRDYGYTF,.,TRBV6-5,TRBJ1-2,13,TRBD1
TGCGTCCCTACGACAGGGCAGGGAAAACTGTTTTTT,CVPTTGQGKLFF,few,TRBV29-1,TRBJ1-4,12,TRBD1
TGTGCCAGCAGAGCTCGCTCTACAGGGGGCGCGAACACTGAAGCTTTCTTT,CASRARSTGGANTEAFF,.,TRBV2,TRBJ1-1,17,TRBD1
TGTGCCAGCAGCTCAGCTGGTCGCGGGGAGGGGAACACTGAAGCTTTCTTT,CASSSAGRGEGNTEAFF,.,TRBV5-4,TRBJ1-1,17,.
TGTGCCAGCTCACCACGACAGGGGAACACTGAAGCTTTCTTT,CASSPRQGNTEAFF,.,TRBV18,TRBJ1-1,14,TRBD1
TGCAGCGTTCAATCTAGCGGACCCGGGGAGCTGTTTTTT,CSVQSSGPGELFF,once,TRBV29-1,TRBJ2-2,13,TRBD2
TGTGCCAGCAGTTTATTTGCGGGTTCTCCTAGCACAGATACGCAGTATTTT,CASSLFAGSPSTDTQYF,.,TRBV27,TRBJ2-3,17,.
TGTGCCAGCAAGGGGACAGGGGGCCTAGCTAATGAAAAACTGTTTTTT,CASKGTGGLANEKLFF,.,TRBV2,TRBJ1-4,16,TRBD1
TGTGCCGCGACGGGAGGATCAAACACCATATATTTT,CAATGGSNTIYF,.,TRBV13,TRBJ1-3,12,.
TGCGCCAGCAGCTTGGCAGGGGCGCCGAGGGCTTTCTTT,CASSLAGAPRAFF,.,TRBV5-1,TRBJ1-1,13,.
TGCGCCAGCAGCCAAGATACAGGGTCCTACTTCGAGCAGTACTTC,CASSQDTGSYFEQYF,.,TRBV4-1,TRBJ2-7,15,.
TGTGCCAGCAGCTTACTATCTACCACAGATACGCAGTATTTT,CASSLLSTTDTQYF,.,TRBV7-9,TRBJ2-3,14,.
TGTGCCAGCAGTTTAGGCGGCGGGGAGCTGTTTTTT,CASSLGGGELFF,.,TRBV27,TRBJ2-2,12,.
TGTGCCAGTAGCGGGACACATGATCAGCCCCAGCATTTT,CASSGTHDQPQHF,few,TRBV19,TRBJ1-5,13,.
TGTGCCAGCTCACCGGACAGTTATCAGCCCCAGCATTTT,CASSPDSYQPQHF,.,TRBV18,TRBJ1-5,13,.
TGTGCCTCTACCCCCGACAGGCCACTCTCCTACGAGCAGTACTTC,CASTPDRPLSYEQYF,.,TRBV7-8,TRBJ2-7,15,.
TGTGCCAGCAGTTACTCGAAGCTGGGCCTGAACACTGAAGCTTTCTTT,CASSYSKLGLNTEAFF,.,TRBV6-5,TRBJ1-1,16,.